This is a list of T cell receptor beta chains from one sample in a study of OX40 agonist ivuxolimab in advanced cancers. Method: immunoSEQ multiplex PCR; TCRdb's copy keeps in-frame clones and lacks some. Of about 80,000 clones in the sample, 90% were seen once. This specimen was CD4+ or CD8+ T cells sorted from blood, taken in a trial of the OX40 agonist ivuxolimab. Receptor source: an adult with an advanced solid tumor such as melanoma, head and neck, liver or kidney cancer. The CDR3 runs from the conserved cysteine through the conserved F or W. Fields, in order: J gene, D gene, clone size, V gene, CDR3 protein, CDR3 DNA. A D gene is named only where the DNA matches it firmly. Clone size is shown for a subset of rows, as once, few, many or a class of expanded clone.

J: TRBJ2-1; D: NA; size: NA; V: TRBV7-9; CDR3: CASSPHLRGRSYNEQFF; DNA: TGTGCCAGCAGCCCGCATCTGAGGGGTCGCTCCTACAATGAGCAGTTCTTC
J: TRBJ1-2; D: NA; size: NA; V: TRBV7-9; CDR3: CASSLSVGYTF; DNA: TGTGCCAGCAGCTTATCAGTAGGCTACACCTTC
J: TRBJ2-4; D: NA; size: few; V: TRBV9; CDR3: CASSVGRADHGKNIQYF; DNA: TGTGCCAGCAGCGTAGGGAGGGCCGATCACGGCAAAAACATTCAGTACTTC
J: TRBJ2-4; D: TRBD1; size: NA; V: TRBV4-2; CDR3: CASSLATGVTSDIQYF; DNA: TGTGCCAGCAGCCTAGCTACAGGGGTGACATCGGACATTCAGTACTTC
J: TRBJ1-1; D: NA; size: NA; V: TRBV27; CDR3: CASSLDSRVFQAFF; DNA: TGTGCCAGCAGTTTAGATTCCCGGGTCTTCCAAGCTTTCTTT
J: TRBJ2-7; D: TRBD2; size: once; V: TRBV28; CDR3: CATRTSSYEQYF; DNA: TGTGCCACACGGACTAGCTCCTACGAGCAGTACTTC
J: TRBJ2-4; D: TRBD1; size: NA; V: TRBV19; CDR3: CASSAPGDRGRHIQYF; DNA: TGTGCCAGTAGCGCTCCCGGGGACAGGGGCAGGCACATTCAGTACTTC
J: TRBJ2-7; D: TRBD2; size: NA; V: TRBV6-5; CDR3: CATRLAVGYEQYF; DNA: TGTGCCACCCGACTAGCGGTAGGCTACGAGCAGTACTTC
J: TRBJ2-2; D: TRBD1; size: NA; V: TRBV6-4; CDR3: CASRGQGLSSTGELFF; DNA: TGTGCCAGCAGAGGACAGGGGTTATCGAGCACCGGGGAGCTGTTTTTT
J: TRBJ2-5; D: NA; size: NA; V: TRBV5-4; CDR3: CASSSQDYQETQYF; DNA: TGTGCCAGCAGCTCCCAGGACTACCAAGAGACCCAGTACTTC
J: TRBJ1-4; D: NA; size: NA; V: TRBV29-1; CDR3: CSGRAGLYNEKLFF; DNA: TGCAGCGGAAGGGCGGGGCTCTATAATGAAAAACTGTTTTTT
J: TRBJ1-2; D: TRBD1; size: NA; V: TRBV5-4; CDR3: CASSWGGQALTYGYTF; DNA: TGTGCCAGCAGCTGGGGGGGACAGGCGCTCACATATGGCTACACCTTC
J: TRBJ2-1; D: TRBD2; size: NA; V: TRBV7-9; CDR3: CASSFSGRASVNEQFF; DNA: TGTGCCAGCAGCTTTAGCGGGAGGGCCTCGGTGAATGAGCAGTTCTTC
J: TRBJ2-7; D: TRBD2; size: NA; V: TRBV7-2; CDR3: CASSSASGGALYEQYF; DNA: TGTGCCAGCAGCTCCGCTAGCGGGGGGGCCCTCTACGAGCAGTACTTC
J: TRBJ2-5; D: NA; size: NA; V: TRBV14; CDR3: CASSQVWGAGETQYF; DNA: TGTGCCAGCAGCCAAGTATGGGGGGCTGGGGAGACCCAGTACTTC
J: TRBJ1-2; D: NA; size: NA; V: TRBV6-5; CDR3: CASGRYYGYTF; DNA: TGTGCCAGCGGTCGTTACTATGGCTACACCTTC
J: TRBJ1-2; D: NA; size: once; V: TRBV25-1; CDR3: CASRDGLYGYTF; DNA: TGTGCCAGCAGGGACGGCCTCTATGGCTACACCTTC
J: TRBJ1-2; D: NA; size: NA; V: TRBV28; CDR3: CASSLYGVYYGYTF; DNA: TGTGCCAGCAGTTTATATGGCGTTTACTATGGCTACACCTTC
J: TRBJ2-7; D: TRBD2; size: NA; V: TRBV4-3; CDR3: CARQPASGRNIYEQYF; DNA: TGCGCCAGACAGCCAGCTAGCGGGAGGAATATATACGAGCAGTACTTC